This TCR beta chain was recorded in a study of vaccination and CD4 T cells after COVID-19. About the study: Overlapping peptides covering the spike proteins of SARS-CoV-2, HCoV-NL63, HCoV-OC43 and HCoV-229E were added to stimulate cells.

V lost 8 bases, J lost 3 bases, and 16 bases lay in between. Germline values: CDR1 SGHNT, CDR2 YENEEA. The CDR3 contains 14 residues. Of note for this clonotype: The antigen is unknown.

Sequenced with the Oncomine TCR Beta short-read assay was DNA taken from cultured CD4+ T cells. From CD4+ T cells that had been cultured, genomic DNA was extracted. TCRdb independently ran MiXCR on the PCR reads; one entry per CDR3 protein. Here the sample spans roughly 20,000 distinct CDR3 sequences, around two thirds being singletons. This sample's treatment: roughly 10-day PBMC culture with coronavirus spike peptide pools or control peptides (ViraFEST assay). About 2 million PBMCs went into each well for culture with 8.5 to 10 IU/ml IL-2 and around 10 ug/ml peptide pools. The chain couples TRBV11-3 to TRBJ2-5; TRBD1 might be the D (6 bases). Sample: CD4+ T cells from blood, cultured in vitro, taken before SARS-CoV-2 vaccination. The clonotype was recovered from a human donor who received a COVID-19 vaccine. The CDR3, as DNA: TGTGCCAGCGGTCAGGGGCGCCCCGAAGAGACCCAGTACTTC. This translates into CASGQGRPEETQYF.